A selection of T cell receptor beta chains follows, all from one sample in a study of blood T cell repertoires in COVID-19. Profiling relied on immunoSEQ multiplex PCR, and the TCRdb table lists in-frame clones only, not all of them. Here the sample spans almost 500,000 clones, 75% to 90% being singletons. Sequenced input: PBMCs or T cells enriched from blood (not recorded which). Receptors were obtained from a woman aged 55 to 70 who had recovered from COVID-19. CDR3s leave out the opening cysteine and the closing phenylalanine or tryptophan. Fields, in order: CDR3 length, J gene, V gene, D gene, CDR3 protein. D genes are given only for firm matches.

CDR3 length: 13
J gene: TRBJ2-1
V gene: TRBV2
D gene: NA
CDR3 protein: ASRSLYPLADEQF

CDR3 length: 11
J gene: TRBJ1-5
V gene: TRBV12-3/TRBV12-4
D gene: NA
CDR3 protein: ASSLLGNQPQH

CDR3 length: 13
J gene: TRBJ1-4
V gene: TRBV6-5
D gene: NA
CDR3 protein: ASRGQITTNEKLF

CDR3 length: 13
J gene: TRBJ1-5
V gene: TRBV19
D gene: NA
CDR3 protein: ASSHRGYSNQPQH

CDR3 length: 12
J gene: TRBJ2-5
V gene: TRBV18
D gene: NA
CDR3 protein: ASSPPDLGETQY

CDR3 length: 10
J gene: TRBJ2-1
V gene: TRBV2
D gene: TRBD1
CDR3 protein: ASREQGNEQF

CDR3 length: 13
J gene: TRBJ2-5
V gene: TRBV20-1
D gene: TRBD2
CDR3 protein: SASTSAYFQETQY

CDR3 length: 16
J gene: TRBJ2-3
V gene: TRBV4-1
D gene: TRBD2
CDR3 protein: ASSQGIPSGGVLNTQY

CDR3 length: 15
J gene: TRBJ1-4
V gene: TRBV6-4
D gene: NA
CDR3 protein: ASSLLLRGATNEKLF

CDR3 length: 10
J gene: TRBJ2-1
V gene: TRBV4-2
D gene: NA
CDR3 protein: ASSSTTDEQF

CDR3 length: 10
J gene: TRBJ1-1
V gene: TRBV29-1
D gene: NA
CDR3 protein: SVGGINTEAF

CDR3 length: 12
J gene: TRBJ1-1
V gene: TRBV18
D gene: NA
CDR3 protein: ASSPFPRATEAF

CDR3 length: 12
J gene: TRBJ2-3
V gene: TRBV27
D gene: NA
CDR3 protein: ASSSPLGGDTQY

CDR3 length: 12
J gene: TRBJ1-1
V gene: TRBV6-5
D gene: TRBD1
CDR3 protein: ASSYKQGAAEAF

CDR3 length: 12
J gene: TRBJ1-6
V gene: TRBV3-1/TRBV3-2
D gene: NA
CDR3 protein: ASSLSLNNSPLH

CDR3 length: 14
J gene: TRBJ1-5
V gene: TRBV6-1
D gene: TRBD1
CDR3 protein: ASSERRQGSNQPQH

CDR3 length: 11
J gene: TRBJ1-1
V gene: TRBV30
D gene: NA
CDR3 protein: AGGRQTYTEAF

CDR3 length: 13
J gene: TRBJ2-2
V gene: TRBV2
D gene: NA
CDR3 protein: ASSELQGTDGELF